Reported below is one TCR beta chain. The CDR3 spans 15 residues. Germline CDR1 and CDR2: MNHEY and SMNVEV (reference sequence). The V gene lost 5 bases and the J gene lost 1 base, with 12 bases spanning the gap. Sequenced by immunoSEQ multiplex PCR; TCRdb stores in-frame clones only, minus some. The sample has about 610,000 clones; over 75% are singletons. This specimen belongs to a study of shared T cell receptors in the human thymus. These data were likewise used in another study, on human thymus T cells. Per that paper: Immunologically healthy infants in Finland undergoing congenital heart defect surgery were the donors.

Source material: thymocytes. The TCR comes from a boy in the first two years of life with a congenital heart defect. This chain joins TRBV27 and TRBJ1-3, with D maybe TRBD1 (6 bases). The CDR3 loop reads CASSPTGISGNTIYF. In DNA, the CDR3 is TGTGCCAGCAGTCCTACAGGGATATCTGGAAACACCATATATTTT.